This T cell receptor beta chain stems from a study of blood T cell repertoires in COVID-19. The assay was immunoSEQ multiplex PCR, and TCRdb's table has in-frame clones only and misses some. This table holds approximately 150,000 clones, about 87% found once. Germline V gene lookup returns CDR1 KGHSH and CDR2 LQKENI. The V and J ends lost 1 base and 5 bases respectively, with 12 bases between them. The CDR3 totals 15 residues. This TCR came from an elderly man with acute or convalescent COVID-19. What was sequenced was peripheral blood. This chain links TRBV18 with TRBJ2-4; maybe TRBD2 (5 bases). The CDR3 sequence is CASSPRPGKENIQYF. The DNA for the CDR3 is TGTGCCAGCTCACCACGCCCGGGAAAAGAAAACATTCAGTACTTC.